This T cell receptor (beta chain) was recorded in a study of T cells in Graves' hyperthyroidism and ophthalmopathy. Points from the study as a whole: The model anticipated ophthalmopathy a median approximately 6.5 months pre-onset. The authors' 13 V-J model separated ophthalmopathy from stable hyperthyroidism.

On this clonotype: Its target is not known.

Amplification of TCR beta CDR3 regions used RNA as the template. The study used the HTBI primer set for a first-round RT-PCR of the TCR CDR3. MiXCR, run by TCRdb on the multiplex PCR reads, gives a single entry per CDR3 protein. The table records about 280,000 distinct CDR3 sequences, 25% to 30% of them present only once. Diagnosis of hyperthyroidism was new in patients aged 18 to 65, and its duration was under 2 months. CDR3 length: 17 residues. The germline gives CDR1 DFQATT, CDR2 SNEGSKA (reference sequence). Trimming took off 6 bases at V and 7 bases at J, with 25 bases between the two ends. The sequenced sample consisted of blood. The sequence derives from a man between 35 and 55 years old with Graves' hyperthyroidism that later progressed to Graves' ophthalmopathy. The V gene is TRBV20-1, the J gene TRBJ1-6; D is perhaps TRBD1 (5 bases). CDR3 sequence reads: CSARSQADTFPNSPLHF. In DNA form, the CDR3 reads TGCAGTGCCAGATCACAGGCCGACACCTTCCCAAATTCACCCCTCCACTTT.